The source of this T cell receptor beta chain is a study of shared clonotypes between healthy human individuals. The assay was run at deep level. Unsorted PBMCs provided DNA that was sequenced on ten immunoSEQ deep assay plates. Profiled with immunoSEQ multiplex PCR; TCRdb holds only in-frame clones, not every one. The data contain about 470,000 clones, about 76% of them singletons. A few counts support this clone. The sample comprised PBMCs. The origin of this receptor is a woman aged 40 to 50 in good health. Some clones in this sample may be carry-over from other donors' samples.

CDR3 sequence (DNA): TGTGCCATTCGGGGGGACGGCAATCAGCCCCAGCATTTT. Protein: CAIRGDGNQPQHF. The chain couples TRBV10-3 to TRBJ1-5; perhaps TRBD1 as D (5 bases). This CDR3 is built from 13 residues. Trimming cost V 9 bases and J 2 bases, with 11 bases left between them. Per germline, CDR1 ENHRY and CDR2 SYGVKD.